Listed below are T cell receptor beta chains from one sample, sequenced in a study of T cell responses to AZD1222 COVID-19 vaccine. Clones were sequenced by immunoSEQ multiplex PCR, and TCRdb holds only the in-frame ones, with some missing. The table shows about 83,000 clones, with roughly 83% occurring only once. The sequences come from peripheral blood, collected on day 0 of AZD1222 vaccination. The source is an adult in good health. The conserved cysteine and the conserved F or W are not part of the CDR3 here. A D gene is named only where the DNA matches it firmly.

TRBV2	TRBD2	ASRTERGPSDTQY
TRBV18	.	ASSPLLTDTQY
TRBV5-1	.	ASSAGLLSGNTIY
TRBV5-1	.	ASSQQSSTDTQY
TRBV3-1/TRBV3-2	.	ASSQASTYEQY
TRBV7-6	.	ASSLTPTGGVSTGELF
TRBV3-1/TRBV3-2	TRBD1	ASSQGRQGPSYEQY
TRBV9	TRBD1	ASSLRDRGLSEAF
TRBV5-1	.	ASSPEGNQPQH
TRBV2	.	ASSESPAQQH
TRBV7-2	.	ASSLDGTSADTIY
TRBV9	TRBD1	ASSPVGQGVEAF
TRBV5-5	TRBD1	ASSLGTGNNEQF
TRBV10-3	TRBD1	AISESTGSEQY
TRBV7-8	.	ASSLGSGELF
TRBV11-2	.	ASSLRGPGTEAF
TRBV5-6	.	ASSLGGTPQGTTIY
TRBV18	.	ASSPASTDTQY
TRBV15	TRBD1	ATSVASGGGTEAF
TRBV19	.	ASSSDGHSPLH
TRBV10-2	.	ASSDWGVETQY
TRBV18	.	ASSPSHGELF
TRBV5-1	TRBD1	ASSPGQGLGTEAF